This T cell receptor (beta chain) was identified in a study of T-cell memory formation after mild COVID-19. Study observations and caveats: Mostly located in CM and EM were contracting CD4+ clones, with contracting CD8+ clones located in EMRA.

This clonotype was seen a few times. The antigen is not known. MiXCR, applied by TCRdb to the 5' RACE reads, yields one record per CDR3 protein. Of nearly 350,000 distinct CDR3 sequences in the sample, 10% to 15% were seen once. The sequenced material came from PBMCs or a T cell subset sorted from them (not recorded which). The receptor comes from a man aged 18 to 30 who had mild COVID-19 (a few samples of this study predate the infection). Cell type and time point are not known.

The CDR3 protein is CASSLAWTEDQPQHF. The CDR3, as DNA: TGTGCCAGCAGCTTAGCCTGGACAGAGGATCAGCCCCAGCATTTT. The chain employs TRBV7-8 and TRBJ1-5; D is possibly TRBD1 (6 bases). The CDR3 runs 15 residues. Trimming removed 0 bases at V and 5 bases at J, with 11 bases between. Germline CDR1 is SGHVS and CDR2 is FQNEAQ.